Listed here is a single TCR beta chain. Its antigen target is currently unknown. No quality values exist for individual bases; no much larger clone is one base distant. Library generation was performed with the immunoSEQ multiplex PCR assay. The authors processed their data as follows. A statistical classification framework was built for diagnosing cytomegalovirus status from the catalog of TCR beta chain sequences. The clones in this table, taken by TCRdb from immuneACCESS, are in-frame only. Not every clone is retained; where verified, under half of the shortfall comes from an unresolved V gene, and the cause of the rest is unknown. From that table come the V and J calls and clone size; the DNA was used to work out D and trimming. The sample data list about 170,000 clones, and roughly 86% of these were observed just once. The top ten clones comprise 2% to 3% of the sample. The data belong to a study of cytomegalovirus exposure and HLA in healthy donors (dated by TCRdb to the late 2010s). Broadly, across the study: According to a later analysis, the roughly 120 validation repertoires were produced on the same platform as the 700 or so repertoires of the first cohort. The aim of the study was to test whether cataloging public T cell receptors could identify signatures of past pathogen exposure. A separate validation cohort of about 110 different subjects was used in addition to the roughly 670-subject first cohort. To predict cytomegalovirus infection status, the study combined high-throughput TCR immunosequencing, statistical association of individual TCRs with disease status, and machine learning. What the authors observed across the whole study: In the study, 150 to 200 TCR beta chains were listed as associated with cytomegalovirus. Most TCR sequences were observed very rarely across donors, whereas some public TCRs were present in many individuals. A later analysis had no HLA typing for the validation cohort, so co-occurrence there was scored across all 130 or so repertoires. Three of the identified cytomegalovirus-associated TCR beta chains were confirmed in vitro to be specific for cytomegalovirus antigens. According to the authors, the approach could potentially be generalized to other disease states and immunological phenotypes. The classifier was reported to diagnose cytomegalovirus status with high specificity and sensitivity in both the original and validation cohorts. Subsequent analysis determined that TCRs grouped into clusters in the first cohort also showed a tendency toward co-occurrence across the 120 validation repertoires, and approximately 94% of cluster scores exceeded 0.

The donors belonged to the validation cohort of around 130 subjects, which was separate from the approximately 700-subject first cohort. Trimming accounts for 1 base at V and 3 bases at J, while the number of junction bases matched to no gene is 3. Via the germline V gene, CDR1 is KGHSH and CDR2 LQKENI. Reading from cysteine to phenylalanine, the CDR3 counts 15 amino acids. Just CDR3 DNA is preserved here, 45 bases in frame from base 1. Source material: PBMCs. This TCR came from a man between 18 and 35 years old in good health and CMV-seropositive. Rearrangement joined TRBV18 to TRBJ1-2, and TRBD1 matches 9 of the central bases. The CDR3 has the sequence CASSPQDRGHYGYTF. Here is the DNA: TGTGCCAGCTCACCACAGGACAGGGGACACTATGGCTACACCTTC. Full variable domain (CDR3 extended with the reference TRBV18 and TRBJ1-2 proteins): NAGVMQNPRHLVRRRGQEARLRCSPMKGHSHVYWYRQLPEEGLKFMVYLQKENIIDESGMPKERFSAEFPKEGPSILRIQQVVRGDSAAYFCASSPQDRGHYGYTFGSGTRLTVV.